This T cell receptor (beta chain) emerged from a study of T cell responses to AZD1222 COVID-19 vaccine. The study, taken as a whole, reports: Among spike-specific TCRs, nearly half reportedly target unmutated variant regions. Two AZD1222 administrations were followed by greater Spike-specific TCR breadth and depth.

As concerns this clone: The antigen is undetermined.

Here immunoSEQ multiplex PCR was the method, and the copy in TCRdb shows in-frame clones only, minus some. This repertoire shows 200,000 or so clones, roughly 93% found once; its top ten account for 0.75% to 1%. The clonotype originates from an adult in good health. The starting material was peripheral blood, obtained on day 0 of AZD1222 vaccination.

CDR3 nucleotide sequence: TGTGCCACCAGGGAACAGGACTACGGGGTGGCTTTCTTT. This sequence encodes CATREQDYGVAFF. J is TRBJ1-1 and V is TRBV24-1, with a tentative D call TRBD1 (5 bases). Trimming removed 7 bases from V and 11 bases from J, with 19 bases in between. The CDR3 has 13 residues. Germline CDR1 reads KGHDR; CDR2 reads SFDVKD.